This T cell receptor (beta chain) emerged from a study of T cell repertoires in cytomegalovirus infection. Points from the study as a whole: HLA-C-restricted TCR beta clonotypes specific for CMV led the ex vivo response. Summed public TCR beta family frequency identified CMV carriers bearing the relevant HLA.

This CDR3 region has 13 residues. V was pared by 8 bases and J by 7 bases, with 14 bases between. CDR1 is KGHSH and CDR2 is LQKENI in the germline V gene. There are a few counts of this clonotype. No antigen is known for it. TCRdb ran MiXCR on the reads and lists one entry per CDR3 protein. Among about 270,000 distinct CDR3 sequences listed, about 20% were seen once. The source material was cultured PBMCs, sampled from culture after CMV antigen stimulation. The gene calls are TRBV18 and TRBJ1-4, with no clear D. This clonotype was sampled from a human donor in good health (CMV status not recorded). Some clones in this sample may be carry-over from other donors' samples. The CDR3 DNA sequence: TGTGCCAGCGTTCGGGGTTTGGGTGAAAAACTGTTTTTT. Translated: CASVRGLGEKLFF.